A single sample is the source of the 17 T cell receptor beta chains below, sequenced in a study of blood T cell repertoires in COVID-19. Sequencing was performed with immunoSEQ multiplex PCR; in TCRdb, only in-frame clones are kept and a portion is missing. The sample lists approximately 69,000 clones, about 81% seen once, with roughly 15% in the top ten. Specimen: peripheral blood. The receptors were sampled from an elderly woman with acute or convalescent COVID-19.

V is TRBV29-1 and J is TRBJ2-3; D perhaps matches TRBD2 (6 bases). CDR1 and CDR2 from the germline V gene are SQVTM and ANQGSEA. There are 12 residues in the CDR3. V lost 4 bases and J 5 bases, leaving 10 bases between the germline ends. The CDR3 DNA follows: TGCAGCGTTGGGAGGGGTCTAGATACGCAGTATTTT. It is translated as CSVGRGLDTQYF.

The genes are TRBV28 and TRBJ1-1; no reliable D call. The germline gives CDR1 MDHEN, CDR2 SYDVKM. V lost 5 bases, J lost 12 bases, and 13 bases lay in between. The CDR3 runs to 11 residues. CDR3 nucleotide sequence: TGTGCCAGCAGTGGGCAGACGATAACTTTCTTT. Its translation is CASSGQTITFF. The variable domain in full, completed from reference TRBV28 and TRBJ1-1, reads DVKVTQSSRYLVKRTGEKVFLECVQDMDHENMFWYRQDPGLGLRLIYFSYDVKMKEKGDIPEGYSVSREKKERFSLILESASTNQTSMYLCASSGQTITFFGQGTRLTVV.

The CDR3 sequence: CAWSGTGGLNTEAFF. CDR3 nucleotides: TGTGCCTGGAGTGGGACAGGGGGCCTGAACACTGAAGCTTTCTTT. The rearrangement uses TRBV30 and TRBJ1-1; 11 positions agree with TRBD1. V lost 1 base, J lost 0 bases, and 1 base stayed unmatched. The CDR3 is 15 residues long. Germline V gene data show CDR1 as GTSNPN and CDR2 as SVGIG (reference sequence).

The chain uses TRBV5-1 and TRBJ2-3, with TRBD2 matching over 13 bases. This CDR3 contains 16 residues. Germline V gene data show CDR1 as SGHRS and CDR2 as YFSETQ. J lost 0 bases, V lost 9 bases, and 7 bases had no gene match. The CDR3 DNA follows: TGCGCCACCGGGGGACTAGCGGGATCAAGCACAGATACGCAGTATTTT. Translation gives CATGGLAGSSTDTQYF. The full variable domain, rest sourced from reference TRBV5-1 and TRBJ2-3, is KAGVTQTPRYLIKTRGQQVTLSCSPISGHRSVSWYQQTPGQGLQFLFEYFSETQRNKGNFPGRFSGRQFSNSRSEMNVSTLELGDSALYLCATGGLAGSSTDTQYFGPGTRLTVL.

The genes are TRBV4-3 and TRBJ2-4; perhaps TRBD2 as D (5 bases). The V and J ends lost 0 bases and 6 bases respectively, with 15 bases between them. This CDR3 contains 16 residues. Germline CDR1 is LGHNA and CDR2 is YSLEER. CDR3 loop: CASSQEGADRGNIQYF. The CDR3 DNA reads TGCGCCAGCAGCCAAGAGGGTGCCGATCGGGGAAACATTCAGTACTTC.

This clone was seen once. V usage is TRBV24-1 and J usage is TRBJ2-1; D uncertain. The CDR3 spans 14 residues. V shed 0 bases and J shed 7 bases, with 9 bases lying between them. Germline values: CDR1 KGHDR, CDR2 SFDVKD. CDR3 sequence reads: CATSDLFTENEQFF. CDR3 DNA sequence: TGTGCCACCAGTGATTTGTTTACTGAGAATGAGCAGTTCTTC.

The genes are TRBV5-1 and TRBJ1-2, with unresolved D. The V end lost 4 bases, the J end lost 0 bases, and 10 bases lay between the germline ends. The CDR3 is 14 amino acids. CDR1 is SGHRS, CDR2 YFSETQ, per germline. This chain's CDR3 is CASSLVTTNYGYTF. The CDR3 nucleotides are TGCGCCAGCAGCCTCGTGACAACTAACTATGGCTACACCTTC.

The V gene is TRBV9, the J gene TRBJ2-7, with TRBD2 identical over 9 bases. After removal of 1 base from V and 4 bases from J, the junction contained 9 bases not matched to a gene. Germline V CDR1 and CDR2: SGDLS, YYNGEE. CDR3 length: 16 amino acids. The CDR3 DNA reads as TGTGCCAGCAGCGTATCCCCGGGACTAGCTGGGTACGAGCAGTACTTC. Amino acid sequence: CASSVSPGLAGYEQYF.

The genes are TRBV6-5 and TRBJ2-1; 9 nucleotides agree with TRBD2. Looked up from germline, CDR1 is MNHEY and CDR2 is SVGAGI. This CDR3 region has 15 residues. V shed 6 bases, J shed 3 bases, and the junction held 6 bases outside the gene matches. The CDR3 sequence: CASRKAGGHYNEQFF. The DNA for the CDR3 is TGTGCCAGCAGAAAAGCGGGGGGTCACTACAATGAGCAGTTCTTC.

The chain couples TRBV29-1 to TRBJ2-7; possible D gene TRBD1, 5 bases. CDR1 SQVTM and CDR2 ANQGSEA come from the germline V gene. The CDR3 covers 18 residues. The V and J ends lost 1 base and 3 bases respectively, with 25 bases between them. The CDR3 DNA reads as TGCAGCGTTGAAGTGGTCGAGGCCTCAGGGATTCACTACTACGAGCAGTACTTC. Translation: CSVEVVEASGIHYYEQYF.

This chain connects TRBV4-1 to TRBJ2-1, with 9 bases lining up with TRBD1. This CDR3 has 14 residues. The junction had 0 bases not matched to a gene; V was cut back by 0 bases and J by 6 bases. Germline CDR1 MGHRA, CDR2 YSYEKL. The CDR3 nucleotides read TGCGCCAGCAGCCAAGAGACAGGGGGCAATGAGCAGTTCTTC. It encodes CASSQETGGNEQFF.

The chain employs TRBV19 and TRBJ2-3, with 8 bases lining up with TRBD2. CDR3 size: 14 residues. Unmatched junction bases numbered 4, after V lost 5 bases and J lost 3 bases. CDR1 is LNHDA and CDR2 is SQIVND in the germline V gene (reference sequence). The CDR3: CASSRTSGTDTQYF. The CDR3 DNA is TGTGCCAGTAGTCGAACTAGCGGAACAGATACGCAGTATTTT. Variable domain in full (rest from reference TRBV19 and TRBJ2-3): DGGITQSPKYLFRKEGQNVTLSCEQNLNHDAMYWYRQDPGQGLRLIYYSQIVNDFQKGDIAEGYSVSREKKESFPLTVTSAQKNPTAFYLCASSRTSGTDTQYFGPGTRLTVL.

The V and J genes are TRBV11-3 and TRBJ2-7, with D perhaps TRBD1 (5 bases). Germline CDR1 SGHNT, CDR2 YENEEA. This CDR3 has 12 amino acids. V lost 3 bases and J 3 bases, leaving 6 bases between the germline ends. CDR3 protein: CASSLDNYEQYF. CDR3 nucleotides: TGTGCCAGCAGCTTGGACAACTACGAGCAGTACTTC. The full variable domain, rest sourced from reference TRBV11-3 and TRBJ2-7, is EAGVVQSPRYKIIEKKQPVAFWCNPISGHNTLYWYLQNLGQGPELLIRYENEEAVDDSQLPKDRFSAERLKGVDSTLKIQPAELGDSAVYLCASSLDNYEQYFGPGTRLTVT.

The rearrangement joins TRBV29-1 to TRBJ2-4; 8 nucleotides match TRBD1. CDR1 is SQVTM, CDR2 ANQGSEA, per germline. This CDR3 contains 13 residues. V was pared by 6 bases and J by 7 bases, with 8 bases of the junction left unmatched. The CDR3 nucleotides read TGCAGCGTATCGACAGGGGTCGGGAACATTCAGTACTTC. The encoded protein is CSVSTGVGNIQYF.

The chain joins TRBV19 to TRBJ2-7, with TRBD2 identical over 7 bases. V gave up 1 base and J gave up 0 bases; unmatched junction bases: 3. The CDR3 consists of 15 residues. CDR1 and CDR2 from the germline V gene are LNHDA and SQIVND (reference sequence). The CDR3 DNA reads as TGTGCCAGTAGTATAGCGGGCGGGAGCTCCTACGAGCAGTACTTC. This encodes CASSIAGGSSYEQYF. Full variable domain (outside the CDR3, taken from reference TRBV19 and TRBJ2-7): DGGITQSPKYLFRKEGQNVTLSCEQNLNHDAMYWYRQDPGQGLRLIYYSQIVNDFQKGDIAEGYSVSREKKESFPLTVTSAQKNPTAFYLCASSIAGGSSYEQYFGPGTRLTVT.

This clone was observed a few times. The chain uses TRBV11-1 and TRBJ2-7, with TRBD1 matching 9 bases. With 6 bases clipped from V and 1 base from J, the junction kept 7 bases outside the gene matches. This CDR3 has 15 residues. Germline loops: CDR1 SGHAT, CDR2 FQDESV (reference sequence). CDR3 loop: CASSRPGQGSYEQYF. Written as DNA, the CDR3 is TGTGCCAGCAGTCGTCCGGGACAGGGATCCTACGAGCAGTACTTC.

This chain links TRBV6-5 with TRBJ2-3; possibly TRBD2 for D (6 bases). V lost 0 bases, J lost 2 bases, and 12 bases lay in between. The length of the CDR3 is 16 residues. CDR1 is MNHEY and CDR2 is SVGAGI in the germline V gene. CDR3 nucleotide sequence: TGTGCCAGCAGTTACTCGTTCGCGGGATCCACAGATACGCAGTATTTT. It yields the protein CASSYSFAGSTDTQYF.